A single sample gave rise to the 20 T cell receptor beta chains below, sequenced in a study of immune cell composition in non-small cell lung cancer. TCRdb's table, derived via immunoSEQ multiplex PCR, lists solely in-frame clones and lacks some. The data show a few thousand clones, about 76% seen once. The sample taken for sequencing was lung tumor tissue. The receptors originated from a human donor with non-small cell lung cancer.

This clone was seen only once. The gene calls are TRBV9 and TRBJ2-7; 7 nucleotides agree with TRBD2. The trim removed 4 bases at V and 0 bases at J, leaving 7 bases unmatched. This CDR3 has 15 amino acids. Germline CDR1 reads SGDLS; CDR2 reads YYNGEE. The CDR3 protein is CASSPLAESSYEQYF. The CDR3 DNA reads as TGTGCCAGCAGCCCTCTAGCGGAAAGCTCCTACGAGCAGTACTTC.

V is TRBV6-5 and J is TRBJ1-3; D might be TRBD1 (5 bases). The germline gives CDR1 MNHEY, CDR2 SVGAGI. CDR3 length: 14 amino acids. The ends were cut back, 6 bases at V and 0 bases at J, with 9 bases in the middle. The CDR3 nucleotides are TGTGCCAGCAGAAGGACACTCTCTGGAAACACCATATATTTT. It specifies CASRRTLSGNTIYF.

In its sample, this clone is large. This chain uses TRBV25-1 with TRBJ2-5, with TRBD2 matching over 11 bases. J gave up 2 bases and V 4 bases, and 3 bases lay outside the gene matches. The CDR3 length is 15 residues. Per germline, CDR1 MGHDK and CDR2 SYGVNS. CDR3 protein: CASSVGTSGQETQYF. CDR3 sequence (DNA): TGTGCCAGCAGTGTCGGGACTAGCGGACAAGAGACCCAGTACTTC.

The V gene is TRBV6-1, the J gene TRBJ2-2, with unresolved D. Trimming left V 6 bases short and J 6 bases short, with 5 bases between. Germline V gives CDR1 MNHNS, CDR2 SASEGT. The CDR3 is made up of 11 amino acids. CDR3 loop: CASRSPGELFF. The CDR3, as DNA: TGTGCCAGCAGGAGCCCCGGGGAGCTGTTTTTT.

This clone has a handful of counts. The CDR3 protein is CASSIAKGAGYGYTF. In nucleotides, the CDR3 is TGTGCCAGTAGTATAGCGAAAGGGGCTGGCTATGGCTACACCTTC. V and J are TRBV19 and TRBJ1-2; tentatively, D is TRBD1 (5 bases). Trimming shortened V by 1 base and J by 4 bases, and 13 bases separated the two germline ends. The CDR3 runs 15 residues. Germline V gene lookup returns CDR1 LNHDA and CDR2 SQIVND (reference sequence).

V and J are TRBV19 and TRBJ2-7; D might be TRBD2 (7 bases). Germline values: CDR1 LNHDA, CDR2 SQIVND (reference sequence). This CDR3 is 13 amino acids long. V was pared by 9 bases and J by 4 bases, with 16 bases between. The CDR3 DNA is TGTGCCAGCGGGGAGGGACACGGGTACGAGCAGTACTTC. Its protein product is CASGEGHGYEQYF.

This sequence joins TRBV5-1 and TRBJ2-7; D is perhaps TRBD2 (5 bases). The CDR3 loop spans 14 amino acids. Germline loops: CDR1 SGHRS, CDR2 YFSETQ. Trimming took off 4 bases at V and 0 bases at J, with 11 bases between the two ends. The CDR3 sequence is CASSPERISYEQYF. CDR3 nucleotide sequence: TGCGCCAGCAGCCCGGAGCGGATCTCCTACGAGCAGTACTTC.

This chain connects TRBV5-1 to TRBJ2-1; TRBD1 agrees at 8 bases. CDR1 SGHRS and CDR2 YFSETQ come from the germline V gene. Losses at the gene ends were 5 bases for V and 2 bases for J; bases not matched to a gene: 3. This CDR3 comprises 14 residues. The CDR3 coding sequence is TGCGCCAGCAGACAGGGGGAAACCTACAATGAGCAGTTCTTC. Amino acid sequence: CASRQGETYNEQFF.

The chain recombines TRBV15 with TRBJ2-6; a weak D match, TRBD2 (6 bases). This CDR3 has 23 amino acids. The ends were cut back, 0 bases at V and 2 bases at J, with 29 bases in the middle. Germline V gene data show CDR1 as LNHNV and CDR2 as YYDKDF (reference sequence). In DNA, the CDR3 is TGTGCCACCAGCAGAGATGATTCGGGGGTAGGGTTAGGAGTCCTTCCTGGGGCCAACGTCCTGACTTTC. Its protein product is CATSRDDSGVGLGVLPGANVLTF.

The chain links TRBV5-5 to TRBJ2-5; 7 nucleotides match TRBD2. CDR1 is SGHKS, CDR2 YYEKEE, per germline (reference sequence). This CDR3 comprises 15 residues. With 5 bases clipped from V and 0 bases from J, the junction kept 7 bases outside the gene matches. The CDR3 protein is CASRKSGAYQETQYF. The CDR3, as DNA: TGTGCCAGCAGAAAAAGCGGGGCGTACCAAGAGACCCAGTACTTC. The full variable domain, with the rest looked up from reference TRBV5-5 and TRBJ2-5, is DAGVTQSPTHLIKTRGQQVTLRCSPISGHKSVSWYQQVLGQGPQFIFQYYEKEERGRGNFPDRFSARQFPNYSSELNVNALLLGDSALYLCASRKSGAYQETQYFGPGTRLLVL.

The V call is TRBV13, the J call TRBJ2-3, with 12 bases matching TRBD2. Germline values: CDR1 PRHDT, CDR2 FYEKMQ (reference sequence). The CDR3 runs 16 residues. The V segment lost 5 bases and the J segment 3 bases; nucleotides outside the gene matches: 6. This chain's CDR3 is CASSPRTSGKTDTQYF. CDR3 DNA: TGTGCCAGCAGCCCCAGGACTAGCGGGAAGACAGATACGCAGTATTTT.

This chain links TRBV4-1 with TRBJ2-7, with TRBD1 identical over 9 bases. Trimming at V came to 5 bases and at J to 5 bases, leaving 16 bases not matched to a gene. The CDR3 sequence is 17 residues long. In germline, CDR1 is MGHRA, CDR2 YSYEKL. CDR3 region: CASSSSSGQGLRNEQYF. As DNA, the CDR3 is TGCGCCAGCAGCTCTAGCTCGGGACAGGGTCTTCGTAACGAGCAGTACTTC.

V usage is TRBV14 and J usage is TRBJ2-2, with D maybe TRBD1 (6 bases). Germline V CDR1 and CDR2: SGHDN, FVKESK. The CDR3 is 16 residues long. Trimming stripped 0 bases from V and 3 bases from J, with 11 bases between. The CDR3 loop reads CASSQDSGVYTGELFF. CDR3 sequence (DNA): TGTGCCAGCAGCCAAGATTCAGGGGTCTACACCGGGGAGCTGTTTTTT.

The chain links TRBV27 to TRBJ2-2; a weak D match, TRBD2 (6 bases). CDR1 and CDR2 (germline): MNHEY, SMNVEV (reference sequence). This CDR3 comprises 15 residues. Trimming took off 6 bases at V and 3 bases at J, with 14 bases between the two ends. In nucleotides, the CDR3 is TGTGCCAGCAGCGTAGCGAGCGGGTACACCGGGGAGCTGTTTTTT. It specifies CASSVASGYTGELFF.

The chain has TRBV6-1 and TRBJ1-1; possible D gene TRBD1, 5 bases. Germline V lookup: CDR1 MNHNS, CDR2 SASEGT. Trimming cost V 5 bases and J 1 base, with 14 bases left between them. This CDR3 spans 15 amino acids. This CDR3 reads CASSHNLGANTEAFF. CDR3 DNA sequence: TGTGCCAGCAGTCATAATCTAGGGGCGAACACTGAAGCTTTCTTT.

In its sample, this clone was seen once. This rearrangement joins TRBV7-9 to TRBJ2-5; 10 bases are shared with TRBD2. The ends lost 3 bases at V and 3 bases at J; junction bases unmatched: 13. CDR3 length: 18 residues. Germline V gene sequence: CDR1 SEHNR, CDR2 FQNEAQ (reference sequence). The CDR3 DNA is TGTGCCAGCAGCTTCGGGGGGAGCGGGAGGGCGATGGAAGAGACCCAGTACTTC. Translating it yields CASSFGGSGRAMEETQYF.

This sequence joins TRBV28 and TRBJ1-5; D is uncertain. The V gene's germline CDR1 is MDHEN and CDR2 SYDVKM. The V end was cut by 6 bases, the J end by 2 bases, with 14 bases between. The CDR3 runs 15 residues. This CDR3 reads CASRRVIFGNQPQHF. In DNA form, the CDR3 reads TGTGCCAGCAGACGGGTAATCTTTGGCAATCAGCCCCAGCATTTT.

This rearrangement joins TRBV9 to TRBJ2-5; 10 positions match TRBD1. J gave up 5 bases and V 7 bases, and 11 bases lay outside the gene matches. This CDR3 spans 15 amino acids. CDR1 and CDR2 from the germline V gene are SGDLS and YYNGEE. CDR3 loop: CASGGTGDFVETQYF. In DNA, the CDR3 is TGTGCCAGCGGGGGGACAGGGGACTTTGTGGAGACCCAGTACTTC. Variable domain in full (rest from reference TRBV9 and TRBJ2-5): DSGVTQTPKHLITATGQRVTLRCSPRSGDLSVYWYQQSLDQGLQFLIQYYNGEERAKGNILERFSAQQFPDLHSELNLSSLELGDSALYFCASGGTGDFVETQYFGPGTRLLVL.

This sequence joins TRBV5-5 and TRBJ2-2; D ambiguous. Between the trimmed V and J ends, which lost 4 bases and 8 bases, there was a span of 12 bases. Germline V gives CDR1 SGHKS, CDR2 YYEKEE (reference sequence). The CDR3 consists of 13 residues. The CDR3 bases are TGTGCCAGCAGCCACCGGGTCTCGGGGGAGCTGTTTTTT. This codes for CASSHRVSGELFF.

The gene calls are TRBV7-3 and TRBJ2-5; 7 nucleotides align to TRBD2. V was pared by 4 bases and J by 5 bases, with 4 bases of the junction left unmatched. Germline CDR1 and CDR2: SGHTA and FQGTGA. This CDR3 contains 13 residues. CDR3 region: CASSSSGGETQYF. As DNA, the CDR3 is TGTGCCAGCAGCTCTAGCGGCGGGGAGACCCAGTACTTC.